The 10 T cell receptor beta chains reported below all come from one sample, sequenced in a study of shared clonotypes between healthy human individuals. The repertoire was sequenced with immunoSEQ multiplex PCR; TCRdb's copy has only in-frame clones and lacks some. Here the sample spans hundreds of thousands of clones, about 80% being singletons. Sequenced: memory CD4+ T cells sorted from blood. As for subset: CD45RA-negative fraction. All receptors derive from a woman aged 30 to 39 in good health.

The chain recombines TRBV28 with TRBJ1-5; D gene uncertain. Looked up from germline, CDR1 is MDHEN and CDR2 is SYDVKM. The CDR3 runs to 13 residues. V lost 2 bases to trimming and J lost 5 bases, with 7 bases between them. DNA of the CDR3: TGTGCCAGCAGTTTAGTTGCGGATCAGCCCCAGCATTTT. The encoded protein is CASSLVADQPQHF.

The chain links TRBV7-2 to TRBJ2-1; D may be TRBD1 or TRBD2 (5 bases each). Per germline, CDR1 SGHTA and CDR2 FQGNSA. The CDR3 totals 14 residues. V was trimmed by 7 bases and J by 1 base, leaving 11 bases between them. CDR3 amino acids: CASKSGGSYNEQFF. CDR3 DNA sequence: TGTGCCAGCAAGTCTGGGGGTTCCTACAATGAGCAGTTCTTC. Full variable domain (missing parts from reference TRBV7-2 and TRBJ2-1): GAGVSQSPSNKVTEKGKDVELRCDPISGHTALYWYRQSLGQGLEFLIYFQGNSAPDKSGLPSDRFSAERTGGSVSTLTIQRTQQEDSAVYLCASKSGGSYNEQFFGPGTRLTVL.

The sample holds many counts of this clone. The J gene is TRBJ2-7, the V gene TRBV29-1; no definite D call. The CDR3 runs 12 residues. Trimming cost V 4 bases and J 3 bases, with 10 bases left between them. CDR1 and CDR2 (germline): SQVTM, ANQGSEA. The CDR3 region has the DNA TGCAGCGTTGGTCAGACGTTCTACGAGCAGTACTTC. Translating gives CSVGQTFYEQYF.

Here the CDR3 DNA reads TGCGCCAGCAGCTTGGGAATCTCGGCAGGGGACGTTCATGGCTACACCTTC. Amino acid sequence: CASSLGISAGDVHGYTF. The chain carries TRBV5-1 and TRBJ1-2, with D tentatively TRBD1 (6 bases). This CDR3 contains 17 residues. Germline values: CDR1 SGHRS, CDR2 YFSETQ. V dropped 0 bases and J dropped 6 bases, with 21 bases sitting between them.

This chain uses TRBV5-1 with TRBJ2-3; 10 bases fit TRBD2. V shed 2 bases, J shed 1 base, and the junction held 4 bases outside the gene matches. CDR1 and CDR2 (germline): SGHRS, YFSETQ. CDR3 size: 16 residues. In DNA, the CDR3 is TGCGCCAGCAGCTTCAGCGGGAGGGATCGCACAGATACGCAGTATTTT. Translating gives CASSFSGRDRTDTQYF. Filled out from reference TRBV5-1 and TRBJ2-3, the complete variable domain reads KAGVTQTPRYLIKTRGQQVTLSCSPISGHRSVSWYQQTPGQGLQFLFEYFSETQRNKGNFPGRFSGRQFSNSRSEMNVSTLELGDSALYLCASSFSGRDRTDTQYFGPGTRLTVL.

The rearrangement links TRBV25-1 to TRBJ2-1, with D uncertain. Germline V gives CDR1 MGHDK, CDR2 SYGVNS. V was pared by 4 bases and J by 6 bases, with 13 bases between. CDR3 length equals 14 residues. CDR3 region: CASSGRVGRNEQFF. CDR3 coding DNA: TGTGCCAGCAGTGGAAGGGTAGGGCGCAATGAGCAGTTCTTC.

The chain has TRBV19 and TRBJ1-1; 7 positions match TRBD1. The CDR3 sequence is 14 residues long. V shed 6 bases, J shed 2 bases, and the junction held 6 bases outside the gene matches. In germline, CDR1 is LNHDA, CDR2 SQIVND (reference sequence). The CDR3 protein is CASRPGQVNTEAFF. CDR3 coding DNA: TGTGCCAGTAGACCTGGACAGGTAAACACTGAAGCTTTCTTT.

V gene TRBV28 combines with J gene TRBJ2-3; a weak D match, TRBD2 (6 bases). This CDR3 contains 16 residues. Per the germline V gene, CDR1 is MDHEN and CDR2 is SYDVKM. Trimming took off 4 bases at V and 4 bases at J, with 18 bases between the two ends. The CDR3 DNA is TGTGCCAGCAGTTCCGCCGGGCTAGCGAAATCAGATACGCAGTATTTT. Its protein product is CASSSAGLAKSDTQYF.

The chain couples TRBV14 to TRBJ2-1; no definite D call. V was trimmed by 0 bases and J by 4 bases, leaving 7 bases between them. Germline values: CDR1 SGHDN, CDR2 FVKESK. This CDR3 is 14 amino acids long. The CDR3 DNA sequence: TGTGCCAGCAGCCAAGATTTTTGGTACAATGAGCAGTTCTTC. Its protein is CASSQDFWYNEQFF. Combining the CDR3 with reference TRBV14 and TRBJ2-1 gives the whole variable domain EAGVTQFPSHSVIEKGQTVTLRCDPISGHDNLYWYRRVMGKEIKFLLHFVKESKQDESGMPNNRFLAERTGGTYSTLKVQPAELEDSGVYFCASSQDFWYNEQFFGPGTRLTVL.

This clone was recorded only once. V is TRBV20-1 and J is TRBJ1-2; D is unresolved. The V gene lost 3 bases and the J gene lost 8 bases, with 7 bases spanning the gap. The germline CDR1 and CDR2 sequences are DFQATT and SNEGSKA (reference sequence). The CDR3 contains 10 residues. CDR3 residues: CSASRTGYTF. The CDR3 DNA is TGCAGTGCTAGCCGAACGGGCTACACCTTC.